The rows below give T cell receptor beta chains drawn from one sample of a study of read filtering for tumor transcriptome and immune sequencing. TCRdb analysed the reads with MiXCR anew, one entry per CDR3 protein. The data show about 39,000 distinct CDR3 sequences, about 13% seen once. The sample was a population of CD138-negative cells sorted from bone marrow. The receptors were gathered from a donor at least 40 years old with multiple myeloma. Each CDR3 is given with its conserved first and last residue. The D gene is left open where the match is weak. A clone size is listed for some rows: how often the clone was seen (once, few, many), or a class if it is expanded.

CDR3	DNA	V	J	size	D
CASSLQGGTGEKLFF	TGCGCCAGCAGCCTCCAGGGAGGGACTGGTGAAAAACTGTTTTTT	TRBV4-1	TRBJ1-4	many	NA
CASSLGGAAEAFF	TGTGCCAGCAGCTTAGGGGGGGCCGCTGAAGCTTTCTTT	TRBV7-8	TRBJ1-1	many	NA
CASSPRAGTQYF	TGCGCCAGCTCTCCGAGGGCAGGTACGCAGTATTTT	TRBV18	TRBJ2-3	NA	NA
CSPTSGLAGGSGGETQYF	TGCAGCCCTACTAGTGGGCTAGCGGGGGGTTCGGGAGGAGAGACCCAGTACTTC	TRBV20-1	TRBJ2-5	many	TRBD2
CASSHGTIRKLFF	TGTGCCAGCAGCCACGGGACAATCAGGAAACTGTTTTTT	TRBV7-9	TRBJ1-4	many	NA
CAVEVDSRF	TGTGCCGTCGAGGTTGACTCCCGTTTC	TRBV6-2/TRBV6-3	TRBJ2-7	few	NA
CASRARDKTYEQYF	TGTGCCAGTAGGGCCCGGGACAAGACCTACGAGCAGTACTTC	TRBV19	TRBJ2-7	many	NA
CASSMGQNYNEQFF	TGTGCCAGCAGCATGGGACAGAATTACAATGAGCAGTTCTTC	TRBV7-9	TRBJ2-1	NA	TRBD1
CASSPPGLSSEQYF	TGTGCCAGCAGTCCCCCGGGACTATCCTCCGAGCAGTACTTC	TRBV27	TRBJ2-7	many	TRBD2
CSAMDRVKNIQYF	TGCAGTGCCATGGACAGGGTCAAAAACATTCAGTACTTC	TRBV20-1	TRBJ2-4	many	TRBD1
CASSGGQVYGYTF	TGCGCCAGCAGCGGTGGACAGGTCTATGGCTACACCTTC	TRBV5-1	TRBJ1-2	many	TRBD1
CASSFSRAGNTIYF	TGTGCCAGCAGCTTTTCCAGGGCTGGAAACACCATATATTTT	TRBV28	TRBJ1-3	many	NA
CASSHNRDYYNEQFF	TGTGCCAGCAGCCATAACCGGGACTACTACAATGAGCAGTTCTTC	TRBV11-3	TRBJ2-1	many	TRBD2